The 10 T cell receptor beta chains below all came from one sample that was sequenced in a study of blood T cell repertoires in COVID-19. Here immunoSEQ multiplex PCR was the method, and the copy in TCRdb shows in-frame clones only, minus some. The sample carries approximately 190,000 clones, 80% to 85% recorded once. Sequencing input: peripheral blood. These receptors were obtained from a woman in her forties with acute or convalescent COVID-19.

J is TRBJ1-2 and V is TRBV27; the D is unclear. This CDR3 is built from 12 residues. V was clipped by 10 bases and J by 2 bases, with 11 bases between them. CDR1 and CDR2 (germline): MNHEY, SMNVEV (reference sequence). The chain's CDR3 is CATQANNYGYTF. DNA for the CDR3: TGTGCCACCCAAGCAAACAACTATGGCTACACCTTC.

This sequence joins TRBV24-1 and TRBJ2-2; no clear D gene. CDR1 and CDR2 (germline): KGHDR, SFDVKD. The CDR3 covers 12 residues. Trimming removed 5 bases at V and 4 bases at J, with 4 bases between. This chain's CDR3 is CATSGATGELFF. The CDR3 DNA reads TGTGCCACCAGTGGGGCCACCGGGGAGCTGTTTTTT.

The chain recombines TRBV20-1 with TRBJ2-7; no clear D gene. The V end was cut by 6 bases, the J end by 7 bases, with 13 bases between. There are 11 residues in the CDR3. Germline V CDR1 and CDR2: DFQATT, SNEGSKA (reference sequence). The CDR3 DNA sequence: TGCAGTGCCCCACGCAGTTGGGAGCAGTACTTC. Protein: CSAPRSWEQYF.

This clone has just one count. The rearrangement links TRBV3-1 (or the pseudogene TRBV3-2) to TRBJ2-7; D may be TRBD1 (6 bases). Germline-derived CDR1 and CDR2 are LGHDT and YNNKEL (reference sequence). The ends were cut back, 7 bases at V and 0 bases at J, with 10 bases in the middle. This CDR3 comprises 13 residues. CDR3: CASNPTGSYEQYF. CDR3 nucleotides: TGTGCCAGCAACCCGACAGGCTCCTACGAGCAGTACTTC.

This sequence joins TRBV5-6 and TRBJ2-3; 12 positions match TRBD1. Trimming took 4 bases from V and 4 from J; bases not matched to a gene: 4. Germline CDR1 is SGHDT and CDR2 is YYEEEE. CDR3 size: 15 residues. As DNA, the CDR3 is TGTGCCAGCAGCGGGACAGGGGGCGCCTCAGATACGCAGTATTTT. Encoded protein: CASSGTGGASDTQYF.

This rearrangement joins TRBV5-6 to TRBJ2-5; 9 nucleotides align to TRBD1. CDR3 size: 16 residues. J gave up 4 bases and V 3 bases, and 10 bases lay outside the gene matches. The V gene's germline CDR1 is SGHDT and CDR2 YYEEEE. CDR3 residues: CASSWFDRGLLETQYF. In DNA form, the CDR3 reads TGTGCCAGCAGCTGGTTTGACAGGGGGTTGTTAGAGACCCAGTACTTC.

This chain uses TRBV4-1 with TRBJ2-5, with 7 bases fitting TRBD2. Germline V CDR1 and CDR2: MGHRA, YSYEKL. CDR3 size: 12 residues. After removal of 1 base from V and 7 bases from J, the junction contained 0 bases not matched to a gene. The CDR3 DNA reads as TGCGCCAGCAGCCAAGGGGGGGGGACCCAGTACTTC. Protein product: CASSQGGGTQYF.

The rearrangement uses TRBV30 and TRBJ1-1; 7 nucleotides align to TRBD1. Germline-derived CDR1 and CDR2 are GTSNPN and SVGIG (reference sequence). The V and J ends lost 7 bases and 5 bases, in that order; junction bases with no gene match: 7. CDR3 length: 12 residues. In DNA form, the CDR3 reads TGTGCCTTAACACCCAGGGGGACTGAAGCTTTCTTT. Translation: CALTPRGTEAFF.

The rearrangement links TRBV7-9 to TRBJ1-3, with TRBD1 matching over 7 bases. The CDR3 has 16 amino acids. Germline trimming cut 5 bases from V and 0 bases from J; bases unmatched to any gene: 7. The germline V gene encodes CDR1 SEHNR and CDR2 FQNEAQ (reference sequence). The CDR3 sequence: CASSVQGTLSGNTIYF. Written as DNA, the CDR3 is TGTGCCAGCAGCGTACAGGGGACCCTCTCTGGAAACACCATATATTTT.

Of note for this clone: Other DNA sequences from this sample encode an identical CDR3 as well. This chain connects TRBV5-1 to TRBJ1-3; D not resolved. Trimming pared 0 bases from V and 0 bases from J, leaving 4 bases between. Germline CDR1 is SGHRS and CDR2 is YFSETQ. The CDR3 runs 14 residues. For the CDR3, the DNA is TGCGCCAGCAGCTTGGACAGCTCTGGAAACACCATATATTTT. Protein product: CASSLDSSGNTIYF. Drawing the rest from reference TRBV5-1 and TRBJ1-3, the complete variable domain is KAGVTQTPRYLIKTRGQQVTLSCSPISGHRSVSWYQQTPGQGLQFLFEYFSETQRNKGNFPGRFSGRQFSNSRSEMNVSTLELGDSALYLCASSLDSSGNTIYFGEGSWLTVV.